The clone carrying this T cell receptor (beta chain) appeared a single time. Its target is unknown. Trimming shortened V by 3 bases and J by 1 base, and 7 bases separated the two germline ends. The CDR3 has 13 residues. Germline values: CDR1 ENHRY, CDR2 SYGVKD. Assay: immunoSEQ multiplex PCR; the TCRdb copy retains only in-frame clones and omits some. The profile shows 600,000 to 750,000 clones, roughly two thirds of them singletons. A CD45RA+ naive subset and a CD45RA-negative memory subset were split from CD4+ cells. The sample is drawn from a study of shared clonotypes between healthy human individuals. Study background: Donors consisted of a couple of women and three men between 18 and 49.

Study outcomes and limitations: A handful of donors showed sharing of approximately 5% of naive CD4 clonotypes.

V usage is TRBV10-3 and J usage is TRBJ2-7; D is possibly TRBD2 (5 bases). This sequence was found in a woman aged 25 to 39 in good health. The sample consisted of memory CD4+ T cells sorted from blood. Specified subset: CD45RA-negative fraction. The CDR3, as DNA: TGTGCCATCAGTGAAAGGGAGTCCTACGAGCAGTACTTC. Translation gives CAISERESYEQYF.